This TCR beta chain was captured in a study of identical twins. The germline gives CDR1 SGHRS, CDR2 YFSETQ. This CDR3 region has 14 residues. V dropped 0 bases and J dropped 7; count of bases not matched to a gene: 6. TCRdb analysed the 5' RACE reads with MiXCR anew, one entry per CDR3 protein. The profile shows about 660,000 distinct CDR3 sequences, under 9% of them singletons. The sample was also reused in another study, on yellow fever vaccine responses in identical twins.

The sequence was collected from a woman aged 18-29 years in good health. Sequencing used PBMCs. V gene TRBV5-1 combines with J gene TRBJ2-7; 8 bases are shared with TRBD1. Written as DNA, the CDR3 is TGCGCCAGCAGCTTGGGGCTGGACAGGGAAGAGCAGTACTTC. Its protein is CASSLGLDREEQYF. Based on the CDR3 plus reference TRBV5-1 and TRBJ2-7, the full variable domain is KAGVTQTPRYLIKTRGQQVTLSCSPISGHRSVSWYQQTPGQGLQFLFEYFSETQRNKGNFPGRFSGRQFSNSRSEMNVSTLELGDSALYLCASSLGLDREEQYFGPGTRLTVT.